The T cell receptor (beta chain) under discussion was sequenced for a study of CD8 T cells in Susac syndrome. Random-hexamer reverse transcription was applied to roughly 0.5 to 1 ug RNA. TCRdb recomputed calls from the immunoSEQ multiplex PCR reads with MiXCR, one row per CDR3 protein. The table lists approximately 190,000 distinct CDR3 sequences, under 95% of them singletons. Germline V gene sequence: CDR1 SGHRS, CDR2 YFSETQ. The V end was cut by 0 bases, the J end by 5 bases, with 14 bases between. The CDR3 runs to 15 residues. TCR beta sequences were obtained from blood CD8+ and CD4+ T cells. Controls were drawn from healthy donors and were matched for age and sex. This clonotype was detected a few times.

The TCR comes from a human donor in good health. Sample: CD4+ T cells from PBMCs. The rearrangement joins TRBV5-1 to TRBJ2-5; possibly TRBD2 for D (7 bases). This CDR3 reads CASSLDRGAWETQYF. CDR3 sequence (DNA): TGCGCCAGCAGCTTGGATCGGGGGGCGTGGGAGACCCAGTACTTC.